Included here is one T cell receptor (beta chain) sequence, with context. The antigen is not known. Germline V gives CDR1 SEHNR, CDR2 FQNEAQ (reference sequence). V shed 4 bases, J shed 8 bases, and the junction held 5 bases outside the gene matches. The CDR3 is 15 amino acids. The source of the sample is a study of CD8+ T cells in alopecia areata. Findings and caveats of the study: Among patients, TCR sharing was less clear than in mice, a difference possibly due in part to HLA diversity in the patient population. Lesional scalp displayed greater clonality than normal scalp, most notably in alopecia totalis/universalis.

It was cDNA, reverse transcribed from extracted RNA, that served as the sequencing template. Libraries were prepared by immunoSEQ multiplex PCR; TCRdb keeps only in-frame clonotypes and omits some of them. Found here are about 3,300 clones, approximately 79% of them singletons; the top ten hold 4.5% to 5%. Treatment defined: oral pan-JAK inhibitor, 5-10 mg twice daily. Researchers gathered lesional scalp punch biopsies and peripheral blood from patients with alopecia areata. The sequencing here drew on skin, taken at week 24, from a patient treated with tofacitinib. This rearrangement joins TRBV7-9 to TRBJ2-1, with 13 bases matching TRBD2. The origin of this receptor is a human donor with alopecia areata. The CDR3 DNA reads TGTGCCAGCAGCTCACAACTAGCGGGGGGGCATGAGCAGTTCTTC. Translating gives CASSSQLAGGHEQFF.